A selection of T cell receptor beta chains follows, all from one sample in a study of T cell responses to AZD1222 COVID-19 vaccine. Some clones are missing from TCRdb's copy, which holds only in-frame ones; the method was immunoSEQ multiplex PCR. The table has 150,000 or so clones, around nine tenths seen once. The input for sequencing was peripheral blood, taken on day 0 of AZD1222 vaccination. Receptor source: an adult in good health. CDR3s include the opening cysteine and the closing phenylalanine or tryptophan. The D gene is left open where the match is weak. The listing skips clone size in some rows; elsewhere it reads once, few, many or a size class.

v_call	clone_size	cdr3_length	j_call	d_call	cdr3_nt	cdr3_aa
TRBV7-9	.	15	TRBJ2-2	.	TGTGCCAGCAGCTTACATAGCTCTAAAACCGGGGAGCTGTTTTTT	CASSLHSSKTGELFF
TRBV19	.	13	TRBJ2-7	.	TGTGCCAGTAGTACGAGACTAGTAGACGAGCAGTACTTC	CASSTRLVDEQYF
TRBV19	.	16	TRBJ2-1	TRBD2	TGTGCCAGTAGTATCTCGCCGGGAGGGCTCTACAATGAGCAGTTCTTC	CASSISPGGLYNEQFF
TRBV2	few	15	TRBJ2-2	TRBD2	TGTGCCAGCAGTTACCTAGCGGAGTACACCGGGGAGCTGTTTTTT	CASSYLAEYTGELFF
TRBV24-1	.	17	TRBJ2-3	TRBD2	TGTGCCACCAGTGATTCGGGACTAGCGGAGAGCACAGATACGCAGTATTTT	CATSDSGLAESTDTQYF
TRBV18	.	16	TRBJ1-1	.	TGTGCCAGCTCACCACGAATCAGTAGAAATCCCACTGAAGCTTTCTTT	CASSPRISRNPTEAFF
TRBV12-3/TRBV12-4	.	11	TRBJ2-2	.	TGTGCCAGCAGTTTATCCGGGGAGCTGTTTTTT	CASSLSGELFF
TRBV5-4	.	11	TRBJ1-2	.	TGTGCCAGCTCCCAGGGGTTAGGCTACACCTTC	CASSQGLGYTF
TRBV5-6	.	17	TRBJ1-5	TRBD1	TGTGCCAGCAGCCGAGGGACAGGGACATATAGCAATCAGCCCCAGCATTTT	CASSRGTGTYSNQPQHF
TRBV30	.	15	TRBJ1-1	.	TGTGCCCGAAAGGAAAGGGACGGATTGAACACTGAAGCTTTCTTT	CARKERDGLNTEAFF
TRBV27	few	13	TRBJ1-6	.	TGTGCCAGCAGTTTATCCAGGGTTTCACCCCTCCACTTT	CASSLSRVSPLHF
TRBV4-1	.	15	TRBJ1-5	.	TGCGCCAGCAGCCAAGCCCTGACAGGCGTTCAGCCCCAGCATTTT	CASSQALTGVQPQHF
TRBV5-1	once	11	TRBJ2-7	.	TGCGCCAGCAGTGGGGAATACGAGCAGTACTTC	CASSGEYEQYF
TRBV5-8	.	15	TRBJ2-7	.	TGTGCCAGCAGCTGGGGGGCGGGGAACCCCTACGAGCAGTACTTC	CASSWGAGNPYEQYF
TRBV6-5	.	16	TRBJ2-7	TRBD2	TGTGCCAGCAGTTACTCGATAGCGGGAGGGACCTACGAGCAGTACTTC	CASSYSIAGGTYEQYF
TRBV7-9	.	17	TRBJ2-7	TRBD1	TGTGCCAGCAGTCACTCAGGGGGCGTCAGGTCTGGCTACGAGCAGTACTTC	CASSHSGGVRSGYEQYF
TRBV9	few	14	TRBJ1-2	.	TGTGCCAGCAGCGTAGGACAGGATAACTATGGCTACACCTTC	CASSVGQDNYGYTF
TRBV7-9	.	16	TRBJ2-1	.	TGTGCCAGCAGCTCGCCGGACTCCATGACCTACAATGAGCAGTTCTTC	CASSSPDSMTYNEQFF
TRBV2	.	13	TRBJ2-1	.	TGTGCCAGCAGTGGAGCGGGCAAGAATGAGCAGTTCTTC	CASSGAGKNEQFF
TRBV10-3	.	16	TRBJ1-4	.	TGTGCCATCAGTGAGGGACGCACAGCAACTAATGAAAAACTGTTTTTT	CAISEGRTATNEKLFF
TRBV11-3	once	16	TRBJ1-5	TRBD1	TGTGCCAGCAGCGACGGGACAGGCAATAGCAATCAGCCCCAGCATTTT	CASSDGTGNSNQPQHF
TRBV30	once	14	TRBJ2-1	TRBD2	TGTGCCTGGAGTCTAGCGGGAGGTCACAATGAGCAGTTCTTC	CAWSLAGGHNEQFF
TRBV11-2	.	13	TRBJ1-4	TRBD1	TGTGCCAGCAGCCCAGTTGGACAGGTCGGGTTGTTTTTT	CASSPVGQVGLFF
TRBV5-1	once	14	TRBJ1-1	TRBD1	TGCGCCAGCAGCTGGACAGGGTTCAACACTGAAGCTTTCTTT	CASSWTGFNTEAFF
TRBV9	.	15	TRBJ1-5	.	TGTGCCAGCAGCGTAGGGCGGAACGGTCGCGAGCCCCAGCATTTT	CASSVGRNGREPQHF
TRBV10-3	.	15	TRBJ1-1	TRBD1	TGTGCCATCAGTGAACCAGGACAGGGGAACACTGAAGCTTTCTTT	CAISEPGQGNTEAFF
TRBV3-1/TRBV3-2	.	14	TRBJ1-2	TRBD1	TGTGCCAGCAGCCACCGGACAGGGGGCTATGGCTACACCTTC	CASSHRTGGYGYTF